This TCR beta chain was sequenced for a study of Graves' ophthalmopathy and Graves' hyperthyroidism. Study-wide results and limits: Blood also carried most expanded thyroid clonotypes exceeding 0.001 frequency.

About this clonotype: What it binds is unknown.

The authors amplified TCR beta CDR3 regions from RNA transcripts. First-round RT-PCR relied on HTBI primers, and a second-round multiplex PCR came next. TCRdb independently ran MiXCR on the multiplex PCR reads; one entry per CDR3 protein. This table has 600,000 to 700,000 distinct CDR3 sequences, 35% to 45% appearing once. CDR1 is SQVTM and CDR2 is ANQGSEA in the germline V gene. V was cut by 2 bases and J by 7 bases, with 18 bases left in between. The CDR3 runs to 14 residues. The chain joins TRBV29-1 to TRBJ2-7; perhaps TRBD2 as D (6 bases). The source material was peripheral blood. This sequence originates from an adult man with Graves' ophthalmopathy. The CDR3 here is CSVEREVGYYEQYF. DNA of the CDR3: TGCAGCGTTGAAAGGGAGGTGGGGTACTATGAGCAGTACTTC.